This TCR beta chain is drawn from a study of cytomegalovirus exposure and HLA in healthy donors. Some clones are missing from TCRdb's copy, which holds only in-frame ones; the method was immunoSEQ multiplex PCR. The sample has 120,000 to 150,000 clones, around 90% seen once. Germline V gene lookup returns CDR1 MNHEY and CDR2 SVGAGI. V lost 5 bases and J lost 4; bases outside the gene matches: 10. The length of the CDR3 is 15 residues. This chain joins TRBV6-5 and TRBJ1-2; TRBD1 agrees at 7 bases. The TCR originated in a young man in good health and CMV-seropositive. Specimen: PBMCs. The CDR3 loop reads CASSKSFRDSYGYTF. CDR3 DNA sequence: TGTGCCAGCAGTAAGTCCTTCCGGGACAGCTATGGCTACACCTTC.